The T cell receptor (beta chain) under discussion was sequenced for a study of Ad26.COV2.S vaccination and SARS-CoV-2 variants. Study-level background: Recipients of Ad26.COV2.S got it intramuscularly, once or twice 56 days apart. Study findings and constraints: Among vaccine recipients, spike-specific TCR breadth exceeded that of placebo recipients. Non-spike TCR breadth did not differ much between vaccine and placebo recipients. Reports say spike-specific CD8+ and CD4+ T cell responses covered substantial breadth after vaccination.

The treatment: approximately 18 received Ad26.COV2.S at low or high dose, single or two shots; 5 received placebo; per-sample allocation not given. On day 63 after the first injection, vaccine and placebo recipients gave samples. V was cut by 5 bases and J by 5 bases, with 27 bases left in between. Per the germline V gene, CDR1 is MNHEY and CDR2 is SMNVEV (reference sequence). The CDR3 is 18 amino acids. Points on this clone: Its specificity is not known.

This table comes from immunoSEQ multiplex PCR, and its TCRdb copy is limited to in-frame clones, with some not included. The sample carries about half a million clones, 80% to 90% recorded once. The chain joins TRBV27 to TRBJ2-5; no reliable D call. The origin of this receptor is a person aged 18-60 years who received the Ad26.COV2.S COVID-19 vaccine or a placebo. This specimen consisted of peripheral blood, obtained in a trial of Ad26.COV2.S vaccine versus placebo. The CDR3 DNA follows: TGTGCCAGCAGTCGCCGTTTAACCAGGCCCTCTACGACCGAGACCCAGTACTTC. Amino acids: CASSRRLTRPSTTETQYF.